These T cell receptor beta chains were read from a single sample in a study of shared clonotypes between healthy human individuals. Profiling relied on immunoSEQ multiplex PCR, and the TCRdb table lists in-frame clones only, not all of them. Of some 2,100,000 clones listed, roughly 91% are singletons. Sequencing input: naive CD8+ T cells from PBMCs. The receptors were gathered from a man between 18 and 35 years old in good health. Some clones in this sample may be carry-over from other donors' samples. Both conserved end residues are part of each CDR3. The D gene is left open where the match is weak. Rows may omit the clone size; those that give it use once, few, many or a size class.

clone_size d_call j_call v_call cdr3_nt cdr3_aa
- - TRBJ1-1 TRBV28 TGTGCCAGCAGTTTATGCAGACCGGCTTGCACTGAAGCTTTCTTT CASSLCRPACTEAFF
- - TRBJ2-2 TRBV19 TGTGCCAGTAGTATAGTCCAGGGCTCGAACACCGGGGAGCTGTTTTTT CASSIVQGSNTGELFF
once - TRBJ2-2 TRBV12-5 TGTGCTAGTGGTTTGGGAGGTACCGGGGAGCTGTTTTTT CASGLGGTGELFF
- TRBD2 TRBJ2-1 TRBV27 TGTGCCAGCAGTTTGCCCCTAATTAGCGGGATGGCCTACAATGAGCAGTTCTTC CASSLPLISGMAYNEQFF
- - TRBJ2-2 TRBV27 TGTGCCAGCAGTTTATTAGGTGCCGGGGAGCTGTTTTTT CASSLLGAGELFF
- - TRBJ1-1 TRBV28 TGTGCCAGCAGTTTGGACAGCCACGGCACTGAAGCTTTCTTT CASSLDSHGTEAFF
- - TRBJ2-7 TRBV15 TGTGCCACCAGCAGAGACCTCGGGAGCTCCTACGAGCAGTACTTC CATSRDLGSSYEQYF
- - TRBJ2-7 TRBV6-6 TGTGCCAGCAGTTACACAGGCTACGAGCAGTACTTC CASSYTGYEQYF
- - TRBJ1-3 TRBV7-9 TGTGCCAGCAGCACACAGGGCCCCTCTGGAAACACCATATATTTT CASSTQGPSGNTIYF
- - TRBJ2-7 TRBV27 TGTGCCAGCACCCCAAATGGCTACGAGCAGTACTTC CASTPNGYEQYF
- - TRBJ2-6 TRBV28 TGTGCCAGCAGTGGGGTGGGAGAGGGGCTCTCTGGGGCCAACGTCCTGACTTTC CASSGVGEGLSGANVLTF
- - TRBJ2-7 TRBV6-6 TGTGCCAGCAGTTACTCGGCAGGAGATTACGAGCAGTACTTC CASSYSAGDYEQYF
- - TRBJ2-5 TRBV13 TGTGCCAGCAGCTCCCGGGACTACCAAGAGACCCAGTACTTC CASSSRDYQETQYF
once TRBD2 TRBJ2-1 TRBV4-1 TGCGCCAGCAGCCAAGATCATTTGGGACTAGCGATCTCCAATGAGCAGTTCTTC CASSQDHLGLAISNEQFF